The 8 T cell receptor beta chains given below trace back to one sample, sequenced in a study of OX40 agonist ivuxolimab in advanced cancers. Profiled with immunoSEQ multiplex PCR; TCRdb holds only in-frame clones, not every one. The sample carries about 28,000 clones, approximately 85% recorded once. The starting material was CD4+ or CD8+ T cells sorted from blood, obtained in a trial of the OX40 agonist ivuxolimab. All receptors derive from an adult with an advanced solid tumor such as melanoma, head and neck, liver or kidney cancer.

The chain joins TRBV27 to TRBJ1-5; D is unresolved. Germline V gene sequence: CDR1 MNHEY, CDR2 SMNVEV (reference sequence). V lost 4 bases to trimming and J lost 0 bases, with 10 bases between them. This CDR3 is 15 amino acids long. The CDR3 nucleotides are TGTGCCAGCAGTTCACACAGTTATAGCAATCAGCCCCAGCATTTT. It encodes CASSSHSYSNQPQHF.

V gene TRBV28 combines with J gene TRBJ2-1, with no clear D. CDR3 length: 16 residues. Germline CDR1 reads MDHEN; CDR2 reads SYDVKM. Trimming left V 2 bases short and J 8 bases short, with 19 bases between. The CDR3 protein is CASSLMTAVGQHEQFF. The CDR3 DNA follows: TGTGCCAGCAGTTTAATGACGGCGGTAGGCCAGCATGAGCAGTTCTTC.

The chain couples TRBV10-3 to TRBJ1-1; D gene unclear. Between the trimmed V and J ends, which lost 0 bases and 1 base, there was a span of 6 bases. This CDR3 region has 14 residues. From germline, CDR1 is ENHRY and CDR2 SYGVKD. The CDR3 region has the DNA TGTGCCATCAGTGAGTCAGATCCGAACACTGAAGCTTTCTTT. Translated: CAISESDPNTEAFF.

A few counts support this clone. The chain uses TRBV7-2 and TRBJ2-3; 10 bases align to TRBD2. In germline, CDR1 is SGHTA, CDR2 FQGNSA. The length of the CDR3 is 15 residues. Germline trimming cut 6 bases from V and 7 bases from J; bases unmatched to any gene: 10. The CDR3 protein is CASREERGGPNTQYF. The DNA of the CDR3 is TGTGCCAGCAGGGAGGAGCGGGGGGGCCCAAATACGCAGTATTTT.

In its sample, this clone was seen a few times. The chain recombines TRBV2 with TRBJ2-3, with D hard to call. The germline V gene has CDR1 SNHLY and CDR2 FYNNEI. V lost 2 bases to trimming and J lost 6 bases, with 15 bases between them. The CDR3 extends over 15 amino acids. In DNA form, the CDR3 reads TGTGCCAGCAGTGAAAGGAATTTCTGGGGTGATACGCAGTATTTT. Amino acids: CASSERNFWGDTQYF. The full variable domain, rest sourced from reference TRBV2 and TRBJ2-3, is EPEVTQTPSHQVTQMGQEVILRCVPISNHLYFYWYRQILGQKVEFLVSFYNNEISEKSEIFDDQFSVERPDGSNFTLKIRSTKLEDSAMYFCASSERNFWGDTQYFGPGTRLTVL.

The gene calls are TRBV14 and TRBJ1-1; D is undetermined. Germline V gene sequence: CDR1 SGHDN, CDR2 FVKESK. CDR3 size: 12 residues. The V and J ends lost 4 bases and 2 bases respectively, with 5 bases between them. This CDR3 reads CASSPGNTEAFF. The CDR3 DNA reads as TGTGCCAGCAGCCCCGGAAACACTGAAGCTTTCTTT. The full variable domain, completed using reference TRBV14 and TRBJ1-1, is EAGVTQFPSHSVIEKGQTVTLRCDPISGHDNLYWYRRVMGKEIKFLLHFVKESKQDESGMPNNRFLAERTGGTYSTLKVQPAELEDSGVYFCASSPGNTEAFFGQGTRLTVV.

The rearrangement links TRBV9 to TRBJ2-3; tentative D call: TRBD1 (6 bases). V was trimmed by 3 bases and J by 3 bases, leaving 20 bases between them. From germline, CDR1 is SGDLS and CDR2 YYNGEE. The CDR3 length is 17 residues. In nucleotides, the CDR3 is TGTGCCAGCAGCGGCGCAAGGACAGAGCTGGGGACAGATACGCAGTATTTT. It is translated as CASSGARTELGTDTQYF.

About this clone: This same CDR3 is encoded by further DNA sequences in the sample. The chain links TRBV4-1 to TRBJ2-5; a weak D match, TRBD2 (6 bases). CDR1 is MGHRA and CDR2 is YSYEKL in the germline V gene. There are 18 residues in the CDR3. The V gene lost 1 base and the J gene lost 7 bases, with 25 bases spanning the gap. This CDR3 is CASSQGGGGPWALATQYF. As DNA, the CDR3 is TGCGCCAGCAGCCAAGGTGGGGGAGGACCGTGGGCCCTAGCGACCCAGTACTTC.